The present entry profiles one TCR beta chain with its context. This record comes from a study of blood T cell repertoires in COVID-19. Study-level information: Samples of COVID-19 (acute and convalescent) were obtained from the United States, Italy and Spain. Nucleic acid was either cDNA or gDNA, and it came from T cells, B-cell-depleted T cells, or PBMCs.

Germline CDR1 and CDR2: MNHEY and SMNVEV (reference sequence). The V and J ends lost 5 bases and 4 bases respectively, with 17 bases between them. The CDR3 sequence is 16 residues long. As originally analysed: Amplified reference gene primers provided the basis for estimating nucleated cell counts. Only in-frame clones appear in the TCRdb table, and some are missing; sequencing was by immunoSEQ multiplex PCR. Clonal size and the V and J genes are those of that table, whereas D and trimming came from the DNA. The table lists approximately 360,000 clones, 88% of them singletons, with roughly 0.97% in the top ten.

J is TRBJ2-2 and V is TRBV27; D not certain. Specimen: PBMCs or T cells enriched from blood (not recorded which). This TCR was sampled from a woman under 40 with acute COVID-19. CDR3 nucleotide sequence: TGTGCCAGCAGTCCTCTCAGTATCTCCTTCACCGGGGAGCTGTTTTTT. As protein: CASSPLSISFTGELFF.